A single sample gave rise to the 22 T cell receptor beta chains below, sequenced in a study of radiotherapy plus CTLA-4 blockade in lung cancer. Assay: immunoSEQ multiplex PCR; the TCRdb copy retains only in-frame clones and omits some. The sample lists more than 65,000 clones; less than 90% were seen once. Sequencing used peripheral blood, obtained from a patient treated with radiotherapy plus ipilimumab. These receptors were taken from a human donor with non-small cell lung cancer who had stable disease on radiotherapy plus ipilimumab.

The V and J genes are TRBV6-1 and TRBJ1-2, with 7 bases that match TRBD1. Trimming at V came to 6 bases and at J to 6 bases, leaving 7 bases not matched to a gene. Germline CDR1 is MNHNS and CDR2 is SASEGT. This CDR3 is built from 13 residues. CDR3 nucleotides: TGTGCCAGCAGACCGACAGGGTCGAATGGCTACACCTTC. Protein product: CASRPTGSNGYTF.

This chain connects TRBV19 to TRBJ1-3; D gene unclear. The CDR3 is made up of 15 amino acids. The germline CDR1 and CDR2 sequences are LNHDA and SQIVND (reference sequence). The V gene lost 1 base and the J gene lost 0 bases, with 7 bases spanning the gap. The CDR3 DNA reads TGTGCCAGTAGTATAGGAGGAAACTCTGGAAACACCATATATTTT. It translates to CASSIGGNSGNTIYF. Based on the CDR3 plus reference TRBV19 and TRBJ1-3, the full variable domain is DGGITQSPKYLFRKEGQNVTLSCEQNLNHDAMYWYRQDPGQGLRLIYYSQIVNDFQKGDIAEGYSVSREKKESFPLTVTSAQKNPTAFYLCASSIGGNSGNTIYFGEGSWLTVV.

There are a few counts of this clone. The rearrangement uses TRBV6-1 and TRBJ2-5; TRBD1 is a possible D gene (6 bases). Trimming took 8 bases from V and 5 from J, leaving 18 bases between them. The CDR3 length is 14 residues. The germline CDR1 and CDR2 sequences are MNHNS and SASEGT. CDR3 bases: TGTGCCAGCCGAGGGACACTCCGCCTGGAGACCCAGTACTTC. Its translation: CASRGTLRLETQYF.

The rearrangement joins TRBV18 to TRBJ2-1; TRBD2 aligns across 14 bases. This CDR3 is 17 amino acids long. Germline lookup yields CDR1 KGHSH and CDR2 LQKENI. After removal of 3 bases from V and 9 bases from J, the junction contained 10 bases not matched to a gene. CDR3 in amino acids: CASSPQGTSGGAGEQFF. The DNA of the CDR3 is TGTGCCAGCTCACCCCAAGGGACTAGCGGGGGAGCTGGTGAGCAGTTCTTC.

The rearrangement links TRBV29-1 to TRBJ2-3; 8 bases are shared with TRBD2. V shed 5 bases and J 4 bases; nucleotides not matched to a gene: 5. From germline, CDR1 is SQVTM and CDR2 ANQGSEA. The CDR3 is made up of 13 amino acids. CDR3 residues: CSVKAGGPDTQYF. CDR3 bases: TGCAGCGTTAAGGCGGGGGGCCCAGATACGCAGTATTTT.

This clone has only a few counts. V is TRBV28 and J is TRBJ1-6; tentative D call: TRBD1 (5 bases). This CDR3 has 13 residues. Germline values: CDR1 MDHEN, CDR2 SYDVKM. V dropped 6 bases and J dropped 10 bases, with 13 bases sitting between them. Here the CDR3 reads CASRGTVESPLHF. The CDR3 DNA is TGTGCCAGCAGAGGGACGGTAGAATCACCCCTCCACTTT.

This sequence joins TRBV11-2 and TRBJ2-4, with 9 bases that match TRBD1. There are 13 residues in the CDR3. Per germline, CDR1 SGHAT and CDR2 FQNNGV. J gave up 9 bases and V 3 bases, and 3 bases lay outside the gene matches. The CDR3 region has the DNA TGTGCCAGCAGCTTGGGGACAGGGAGCATTCAGTACTTC. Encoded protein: CASSLGTGSIQYF. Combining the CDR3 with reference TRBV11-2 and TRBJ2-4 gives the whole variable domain EAGVAQSPRYKIIEKRQSVAFWCNPISGHATLYWYQQILGQGPKLLIQFQNNGVVDDSQLPKDRFSAERLKGVDSTLKIQPAKLEDSAVYLCASSLGTGSIQYFGAGTRLSVL.

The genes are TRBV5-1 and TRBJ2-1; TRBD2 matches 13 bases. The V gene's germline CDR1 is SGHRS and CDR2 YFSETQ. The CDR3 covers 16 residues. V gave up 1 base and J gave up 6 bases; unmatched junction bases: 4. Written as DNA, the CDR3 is TGCGCCAGCAGCTTGAAACTAGCGGGAGGGGGCAATGAGCAGTTCTTC. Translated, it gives CASSLKLAGGGNEQFF.

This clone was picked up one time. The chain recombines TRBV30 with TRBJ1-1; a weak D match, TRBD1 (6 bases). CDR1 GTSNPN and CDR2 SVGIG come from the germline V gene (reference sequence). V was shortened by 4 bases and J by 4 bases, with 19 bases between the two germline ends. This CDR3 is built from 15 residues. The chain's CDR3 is CAWTPGTGSRTEAFF. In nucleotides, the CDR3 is TGTGCCTGGACCCCCGGAACAGGGAGTCGCACTGAAGCTTTCTTT.

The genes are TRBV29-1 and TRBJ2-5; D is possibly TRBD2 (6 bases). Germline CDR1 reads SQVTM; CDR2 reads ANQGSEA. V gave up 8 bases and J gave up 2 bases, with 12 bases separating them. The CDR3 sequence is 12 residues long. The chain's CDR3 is CSSRSGQETQYF. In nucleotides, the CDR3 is TGCAGCAGTCGTAGCGGTCAAGAGACCCAGTACTTC.

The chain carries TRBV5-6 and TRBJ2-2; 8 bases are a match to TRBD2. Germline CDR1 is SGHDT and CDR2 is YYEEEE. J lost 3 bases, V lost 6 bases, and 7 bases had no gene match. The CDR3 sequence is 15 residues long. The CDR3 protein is CASNRLASDTGELFF. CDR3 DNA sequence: TGTGCCAGCAACCGACTAGCGTCGGACACCGGGGAGCTGTTTTTT.

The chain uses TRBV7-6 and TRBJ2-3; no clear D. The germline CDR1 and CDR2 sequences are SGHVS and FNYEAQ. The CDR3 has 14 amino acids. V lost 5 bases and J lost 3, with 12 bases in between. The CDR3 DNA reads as TGTGCCAGCAGCCCGCGAAGCGAAACAGATACGCAGTATTTT. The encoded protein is CASSPRSETDTQYF.

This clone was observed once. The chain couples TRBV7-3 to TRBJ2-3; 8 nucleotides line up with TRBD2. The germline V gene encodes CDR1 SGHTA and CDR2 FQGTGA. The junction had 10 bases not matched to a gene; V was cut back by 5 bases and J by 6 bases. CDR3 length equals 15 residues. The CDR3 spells CASSLGLAGGDTQYF. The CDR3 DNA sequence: TGTGCCAGCAGCCTTGGACTAGCTGGCGGGGATACGCAGTATTTT. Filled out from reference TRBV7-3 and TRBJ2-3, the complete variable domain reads GAGVSQTPSNKVTEKGKYVELRCDPISGHTALYWYRQSLGQGPEFLIYFQGTGAADDSGLPNDRFFAVRPEGSVSTLKIQRTERGDSAVYLCASSLGLAGGDTQYFGPGTRLTVL.

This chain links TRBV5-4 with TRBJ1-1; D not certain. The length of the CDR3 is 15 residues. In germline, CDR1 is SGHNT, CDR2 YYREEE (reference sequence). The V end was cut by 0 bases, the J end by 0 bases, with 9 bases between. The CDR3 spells CASSLEANLNTEAFF. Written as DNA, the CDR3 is TGTGCCAGCAGCTTGGAGGCGAACCTGAACACTGAAGCTTTCTTT.

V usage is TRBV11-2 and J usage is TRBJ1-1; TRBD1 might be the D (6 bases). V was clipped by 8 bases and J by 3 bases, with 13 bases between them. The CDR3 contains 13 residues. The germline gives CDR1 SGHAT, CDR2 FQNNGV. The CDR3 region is CASVQGIDTEAFF. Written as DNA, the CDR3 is TGTGCCAGCGTCCAGGGGATAGACACTGAAGCTTTCTTT.

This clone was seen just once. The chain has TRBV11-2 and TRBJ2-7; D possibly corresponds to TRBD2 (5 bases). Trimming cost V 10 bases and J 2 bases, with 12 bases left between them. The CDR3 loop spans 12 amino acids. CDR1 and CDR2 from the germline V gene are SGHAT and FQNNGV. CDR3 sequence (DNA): TGTGCCACCCGCCCGGGGACCTACGAGCAGTACTTC. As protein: CATRPGTYEQYF.

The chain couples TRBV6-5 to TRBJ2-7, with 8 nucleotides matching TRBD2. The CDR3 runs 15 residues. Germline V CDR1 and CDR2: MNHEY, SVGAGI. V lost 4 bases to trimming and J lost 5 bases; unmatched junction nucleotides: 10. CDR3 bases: TGTGCCAGCAGTTTTACGGGAGGGCCCAGGGACGAGCAGTACTTC. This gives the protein CASSFTGGPRDEQYF.

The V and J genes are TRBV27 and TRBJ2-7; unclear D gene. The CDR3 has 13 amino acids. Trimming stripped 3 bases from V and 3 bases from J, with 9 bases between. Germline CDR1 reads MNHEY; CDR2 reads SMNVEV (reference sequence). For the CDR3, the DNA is TGTGCCAGCAGTTTCGGGTGGGACTACGAGCAGTACTTC. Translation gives CASSFGWDYEQYF.

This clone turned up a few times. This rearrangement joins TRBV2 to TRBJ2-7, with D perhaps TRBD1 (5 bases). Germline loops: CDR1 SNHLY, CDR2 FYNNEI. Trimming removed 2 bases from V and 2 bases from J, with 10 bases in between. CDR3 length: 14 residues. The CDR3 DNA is TGTGCCAGCAGTGAAAGGGGCAGTGCCTACGAGCAGTACTTC. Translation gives CASSERGSAYEQYF.

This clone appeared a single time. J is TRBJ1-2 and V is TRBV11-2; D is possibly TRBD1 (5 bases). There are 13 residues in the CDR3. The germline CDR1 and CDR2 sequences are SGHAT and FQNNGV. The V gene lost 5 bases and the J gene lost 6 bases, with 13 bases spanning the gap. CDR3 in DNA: TGTGCCAGCAGCCTCAGGGTATGGGATGGCTACACCTTC. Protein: CASSLRVWDGYTF.

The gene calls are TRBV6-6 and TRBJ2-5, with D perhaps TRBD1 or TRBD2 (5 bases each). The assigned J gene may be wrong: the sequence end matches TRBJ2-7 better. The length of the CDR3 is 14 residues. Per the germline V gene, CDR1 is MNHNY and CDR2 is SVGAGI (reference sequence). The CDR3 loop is CASSYSGTSYEQYF. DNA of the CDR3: TGTGCCAGCAGTTATTCCGGGACCTCCTACGAGCAGTACTTC.

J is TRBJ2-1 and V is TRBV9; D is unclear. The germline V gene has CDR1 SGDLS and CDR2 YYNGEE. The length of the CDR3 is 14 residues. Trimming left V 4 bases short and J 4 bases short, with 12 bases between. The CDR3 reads CASSPVGPYNEQFF. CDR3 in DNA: TGTGCCAGCAGCCCAGTAGGACCTTACAATGAGCAGTTCTTC. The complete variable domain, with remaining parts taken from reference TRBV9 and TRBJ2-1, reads DSGVTQTPKHLITATGQRVTLRCSPRSGDLSVYWYQQSLDQGLQFLIQYYNGEERAKGNILERFSAQQFPDLHSELNLSSLELGDSALYFCASSPVGPYNEQFFGPGTRLTVL.